Presented here are 4 T cell receptor beta chains from one specimen sequenced in a study of shared clonotypes between healthy human individuals. Sequencing was performed with immunoSEQ multiplex PCR; in TCRdb, only in-frame clones are kept and a portion is missing. The sample records some 2.1 million clones, about 95% being singletons. The specimen was naive CD4+ T cells sorted from blood. Subset indicated: CD45RA+ positively selected. All receptors derive from a man younger than 30 in good health.

This clone was observed a few times. Within the sample, other DNA sequences also encode this same CDR3. The V and J genes are TRBV14 and TRBJ1-4; D is ambiguous. The CDR3 runs to 11 residues. Germline lookup yields CDR1 SGHDN and CDR2 FVKESK. Between the trimmed V and J ends, which lost 2 bases and 5 bases, there was a span of 0 bases. The CDR3 region is CASSQNEKLFF. DNA of the CDR3: TGTGCCAGCAGCCAAAATGAAAAACTGTTTTTT.

The chain joins TRBV2 to TRBJ1-6; D gene uncertain. CDR3 size: 13 residues. Germline CDR1 SNHLY, CDR2 FYNNEI. Trimming left V 5 bases short and J 9 bases short, with 11 bases between. The CDR3: CASSKELGSPLHF. In DNA form, the CDR3 reads TGTGCCAGCAGTAAAGAATTGGGTTCACCCCTCCACTTT.

The chain carries TRBV5-6 and TRBJ2-5, with D possibly matching TRBD1 (6 bases). CDR1 is SGHDT, CDR2 YYEEEE, per germline. Trimming took 7 bases from V and 5 from J, leaving 12 bases between them. The CDR3 runs to 12 residues. The CDR3 sequence: CASQQGLETQYF. The CDR3 DNA sequence: TGTGCCAGCCAACAGGGCCTGGAGACCCAGTACTTC.

The chain couples TRBV9 to TRBJ2-7; D is unclear. Germline-derived CDR1 and CDR2 are SGDLS and YYNGEE. V was pared by 4 bases and J by 2 bases, with 16 bases between. The CDR3 length is 15 residues. The CDR3 sequence is CASSPQVVGTYEQYF. CDR3 in DNA: TGTGCCAGCAGCCCCCAGGTTGTGGGAACCTACGAGCAGTACTTC.